This T cell receptor (beta chain) derives from a study of T cell responses to AZD1222 COVID-19 vaccine. Sequenced by immunoSEQ multiplex PCR; TCRdb stores in-frame clones only, minus some. The table lists fewer than 130,000 clones, roughly 89% of them singletons. CDR1 MRHNA and CDR2 SNTAGT come from the germline V gene. V shed 0 bases and J 4 bases; nucleotides not matched to a gene: 3. This CDR3 has 15 amino acids. Sequencing was performed on peripheral blood, taken 28 days after the second AZD1222 dose. J is TRBJ2-1 and V is TRBV6-4; 7 bases agree with TRBD2. The sequence came from an adult who received the AZD1222 COVID-19 vaccine. As DNA, the CDR3 is TGTGCCAGCAGTGACTCCCCGGGGGGTTACAATGAGCAGTTCTTC. Translated: CASSDSPGGYNEQFF.